This T cell receptor (beta chain) was retrieved from a study of HIV-infected patients and healthy controls. Alpha and beta constant-region primers primed reverse transcription of around 500 ng RNA. Each of the alpha and beta chains got its own library through chain-specific third strand synthesis with indices. MiXCR, run by TCRdb on the 5' RACE reads, gives a single entry per CDR3 protein. The table records 19,000 or so distinct CDR3 sequences, around 8.2% of them present only once. This clonotype has a count of ten or more. Its target is unknown. Whole blood was used without fractionation, so all unsorted peripheral T cells were included. Peripheral blood, under 3 ml, was drawn for RNA extraction. The CDR3 loop spans 16 amino acids. J gave up 3 bases and V 0 bases, and 2 bases lay outside the gene matches. Findings and limits, study-wide: HIV+ repertoires were severely depleted of MAIT alpha-chain CDR3s, unlike healthy controls.

This TCR derives from an adult in good health. Sequencing was performed on blood. The chain recombines TRBV12-3 or TRBV12-4 with TRBJ2-3, with 11 bases fitting TRBD2. DNA for the CDR3: TGTGCCAGCAGTTTAGCGGCTAGCGGGAGGACAGATACGCAGTATTTT. Translated: CASSLAASGRTDTQYF.